The 25 T cell receptor beta chains given below trace back to one sample, sequenced in a study of PD-1 blockade in classical Hodgkin lymphoma. Libraries were prepared by immunoSEQ multiplex PCR; TCRdb keeps only in-frame clonotypes and omits some of them. The sample records 70,000 or so clones, 93% being singletons. As for time point: newly diagnosed, previously untreated cHL patient sample. The sequencing input was peripheral blood mononuclear cells (PBMCs). All receptors come from a human donor with classical Hodgkin lymphoma.

This chain connects TRBV5-1 to TRBJ2-5; D unclear. Germline CDR1 is SGHRS and CDR2 is YFSETQ. V was shortened by 0 bases and J by 1 base, with 7 bases between the two germline ends. The length of the CDR3 is 14 residues. Written as DNA, the CDR3 is TGCGCCAGCAGCTTGGGTCCAGTCCAAGAGACCCAGTACTTC. Its protein product is CASSLGPVQETQYF.

The chain employs TRBV7-9 and TRBJ1-3; 7 bases are a match to TRBD1. The V gene's germline CDR1 is SEHNR and CDR2 FQNEAQ (reference sequence). There are 15 residues in the CDR3. The ends lost 5 bases at V and 4 bases at J; junction bases unmatched: 8. The CDR3 DNA reads TGTGCCAGCAGCCTCAGACAGGGAGAGGGAAACACCATATATTTT. Encoded protein: CASSLRQGEGNTIYF.

The genes are TRBV6-5 and TRBJ1-1; D might be TRBD1 (5 bases). The CDR3 has 13 amino acids. With 2 bases removed from V and 3 bases from J, the gap between germline ends came to 7 bases. The germline V gene has CDR1 MNHEY and CDR2 SVGAGI. The CDR3, as DNA: TGTGCCAGCAGTTACGGGGCAGACACTGAAGCTTTCTTT. It codes for CASSYGADTEAFF.

This chain links TRBV12-2 with TRBJ1-2; the table names TRBD1, a call not compared with the DNA. TRBV12-2 is a pseudogene segment. The CDR3 length is 16 residues. In DNA form, the CDR3 reads TGTGCAAGTCGCTTAGACAGGGCCCGTGCTCTCTATGGCTACACCTTC. Protein product: CASRLDRARALYGYTF.

The chain carries TRBV10-2 and TRBJ2-1; the match to TRBD2 covers 15 bases. The junction had 7 bases not matched to a gene; V was cut back by 0 bases and J by 1 base. The V gene's germline CDR1 is WSHSY and CDR2 SAAADI. This CDR3 contains 20 residues. The CDR3 coding sequence is TGCGCCAGCAGTGAGTCACGGACTAGCGGGGGGGTTCTATCCTACAATGAGCAGTTCTTC. This codes for CASSESRTSGGVLSYNEQFF.

The gene calls are TRBV25-1 and TRBJ1-1; unclear D gene. V was clipped by 3 bases and J by 3 bases, with 14 bases between them. The CDR3 runs 15 residues. The germline gives CDR1 MGHDK, CDR2 SYGVNS. CDR3 DNA: TGTGCCAGCAGTGACCCCACGCGACCAGACACTGAAGCTTTCTTT. Translated, it gives CASSDPTRPDTEAFF.

V usage is TRBV19 and J usage is TRBJ2-2, with D unresolved. The CDR3 contains 14 residues. V lost 3 bases to trimming and J lost 2 bases, with 7 bases between them. Germline assignment: CDR1 LNHDA and CDR2 SQIVND (reference sequence). DNA for the CDR3: TGTGCCAGTAGTATGTCAGCCAACACCGGGGAGCTGTTTTTT. Its translation is CASSMSANTGELFF.

The chain employs TRBV2 and TRBJ2-7, with D perhaps matching TRBD1 or TRBD2 (5 bases each). The V gene lost 2 bases and the J gene lost 5 bases, with 13 bases spanning the gap. The germline CDR1 and CDR2 sequences are SNHLY and FYNNEI. The CDR3 totals 14 residues. CDR3 bases: TGTGCCAGCAGTGAAAGGGGACCCGGGGACGAGCAGTACTTC. Translation gives CASSERGPGDEQYF.

The gene calls are TRBV7-9 and TRBJ2-1, with 8 bases identical to TRBD2. The germline gives CDR1 SEHNR, CDR2 FQNEAQ (reference sequence). V dropped 3 bases and J dropped 3; count of bases not matched to a gene: 4. CDR3 length: 15 residues. The CDR3 sequence: CASSLGLGYYNEQFF. The CDR3 DNA reads TGTGCCAGCAGCTTGGGACTAGGGTACTACAATGAGCAGTTCTTC.

This clone was picked up one time. V usage is TRBV7-2 and J usage is TRBJ2-3; the D is unclear. The V end was cut by 1 base, the J end by 3 bases, with 5 bases between. The germline V gene has CDR1 SGHTA and CDR2 FQGNSA. The CDR3 totals 13 residues. The CDR3 protein is CASSLVRTDTQYF. The CDR3 region has the DNA TGTGCCAGCAGCTTAGTCAGGACAGATACGCAGTATTTT.

This chain connects TRBV28 to TRBJ2-2; 8 bases are shared with TRBD2. Trimming removed 2 bases from V and 9 bases from J; junction bases left unmatched: 5. Germline V gene lookup returns CDR1 MDHEN and CDR2 SYDVKM. The CDR3 loop spans 14 amino acids. The CDR3 sequence: CASSLPSGSRELFF. In DNA form, the CDR3 reads TGTGCCAGCAGTTTACCCAGCGGGAGCCGGGAGCTGTTTTTT.

V is TRBV5-1 and J is TRBJ1-2; D is undetermined. Trimming took off 3 bases at V and 4 bases at J, with 16 bases between the two ends. Germline V CDR1 and CDR2: SGHRS, YFSETQ. The CDR3 spans 15 residues. The CDR3 sequence: CASSSGSAFVYGYTF. The CDR3 nucleotides are TGCGCCAGCAGCTCTGGGTCCGCCTTCGTCTATGGCTACACCTTC.

The chain has TRBV4-3 and TRBJ2-1; 10 nucleotides line up with TRBD2. The CDR3 extends over 19 amino acids. Germline CDR1 reads LGHNA; CDR2 reads YSLEER. The V gene end was trimmed by 1 base and the J gene end by 4 bases; junction bases not matched to a gene: 13. CDR3 DNA: TGCGCCAGCAGCCAAGCCGGGACTAGCGCCACTGGGGTGTACAATGAGCAGTTCTTC. This sequence encodes CASSQAGTSATGVYNEQFF.

This rearrangement joins TRBV19 to TRBJ1-2, with D maybe TRBD1 (6 bases). This CDR3 has 12 residues. Germline CDR1 LNHDA, CDR2 SQIVND (reference sequence). The germline V and J ends were trimmed by 9 bases and 5 bases, with 13 bases remaining between them. The CDR3 sequence: CASTGGAYGYTF. The CDR3 DNA reads TGTGCCAGCACGGGGGGGGCGTATGGCTACACCTTC.

CDR3 amino acids: CASTHRRVSSYNEQFF. The CDR3 DNA reads as TGTGCCAGCACCCATCGGCGGGTCAGCTCCTACAATGAGCAGTTCTTC. V is TRBV7-2 and J is TRBJ2-1; tentative D call: TRBD2 (5 bases). Germline values: CDR1 SGHTA, CDR2 FQGNSA. This CDR3 spans 16 amino acids. Trimming pared 7 bases from V and 0 bases from J, leaving 16 bases between.

This clone has a single count. The chain links TRBV7-9 to TRBJ1-5; no reliable D call. Trimming removed 10 bases at V and 2 bases at J, with 12 bases between. Looked up from germline, CDR1 is SEHNR and CDR2 is FQNEAQ (reference sequence). The CDR3 totals 13 residues. In nucleotides, the CDR3 is TGTGCCACCTATCCCATCCGCAATCAGCCCCAGCATTTT. Protein sequence: CATYPIRNQPQHF. Filled out from reference TRBV7-9 and TRBJ1-5, the complete variable domain reads DTGVSQNPRHKITKRGQNVTFRCDPISEHNRLYWYRQTLGQGPEFLTYFQNEAQLEKSRLLSDRFSAERPKGSFSTLEIQRTEQGDSAMYLCATYPIRNQPQHFGDGTRLSIL.

This clone has just one count. The rearrangement links TRBV6-5 to TRBJ1-1, with TRBD1 as a possible D gene (5 bases). Germline V gene sequence: CDR1 MNHEY, CDR2 SVGAGI. Trimming stripped 6 bases from V and 5 bases from J, with 19 bases between. The CDR3 extends over 15 amino acids. This CDR3 reads CASSQGLWSSTEAFF. The CDR3 DNA reads TGTGCCAGCAGCCAGGGTTTGTGGTCGAGTACTGAAGCTTTCTTT.

This CDR3 reads CASRRDSGTEQYF. DNA of the CDR3: TGTGCCAGCAGACGGGACAGCGGGACCGAGCAGTACTTC. The rearrangement links TRBV6-5 to TRBJ2-7, with D perhaps matching TRBD1 or TRBD2 (7 bases each). Deletions cut 6 bases from V and 6 bases from J, with 15 bases between. There are 13 residues in the CDR3. Germline V CDR1 and CDR2: MNHEY, SVGAGI.

V usage is TRBV19 and J usage is TRBJ1-1; D uncertain. With 1 base removed from V and 0 bases from J, the gap between germline ends came to 3 bases. In germline, CDR1 is LNHDA, CDR2 SQIVND (reference sequence). This CDR3 is built from 13 residues. The CDR3 coding sequence is TGTGCCAGTAGTATAGGAGTGAACACTGAAGCTTTCTTT. Protein: CASSIGVNTEAFF. Filled out from reference TRBV19 and TRBJ1-1, the complete variable domain reads DGGITQSPKYLFRKEGQNVTLSCEQNLNHDAMYWYRQDPGQGLRLIYYSQIVNDFQKGDIAEGYSVSREKKESFPLTVTSAQKNPTAFYLCASSIGVNTEAFFGQGTRLTVV.

This clone has just a few counts. The gene calls are TRBV9 and TRBJ1-1; D not resolved. The V gene lost 1 base and the J gene lost 0 bases, with 7 bases spanning the gap. Germline CDR1 reads SGDLS; CDR2 reads YYNGEE. CDR3 length: 14 residues. The CDR3 DNA is TGTGCCAGCAGCGTACAGTCCGTGAACACTGAAGCTTTCTTT. Translating gives CASSVQSVNTEAFF.

This chain uses TRBV6-1 with TRBJ1-2; D is possibly TRBD1 (6 bases). V was cut by 4 bases and J by 4 bases, with 16 bases left in between. Per germline, CDR1 MNHNS and CDR2 SASEGT. The CDR3 totals 15 residues. The CDR3 sequence is CASSAGGAPFYGYTF. CDR3 nucleotide sequence: TGTGCCAGCAGTGCGGGGGGCGCTCCTTTCTATGGCTACACCTTC.

V gene TRBV10-1 combines with J gene TRBJ2-2; D unresolved. V lost 2 bases and J 2 bases, leaving 6 bases between the germline ends. This CDR3 region has 14 residues. Germline V gene sequence: CDR1 WNHNN, CDR2 SYGVQD (reference sequence). DNA of the CDR3: TGCGCCAGCAGTGAGCCGGATAACACCGGGGAGCTGTTTTTT. This translates into CASSEPDNTGELFF.

This rearrangement joins TRBV6-5 to TRBJ1-2; TRBD1 matches at 8 bases. The CDR3 runs to 15 residues. Trimming removed 6 bases from V and 4 bases from J; junction bases left unmatched: 10. CDR1 is MNHEY and CDR2 is SVGAGI in the germline V gene. This CDR3 is CASRPGTGGSYGYTF. CDR3 nucleotide sequence: TGTGCCAGCAGACCAGGGACAGGAGGGAGCTATGGCTACACCTTC.

V usage is TRBV7-9 and J usage is TRBJ1-1; D might be TRBD1 (5 bases). Trimming took 1 base from V and 0 from J, leaving 9 bases between them. Germline V CDR1 and CDR2: SEHNR, FQNEAQ (reference sequence). This CDR3 region has 15 residues. The CDR3 DNA is TGTGCCAGCAGCTTAGGGACACGGATGAACACTGAAGCTTTCTTT. Its protein product is CASSLGTRMNTEAFF.

The rearrangement links TRBV30 to TRBJ1-1, with 7 bases that match TRBD1. Germline CDR1 GTSNPN, CDR2 SVGIG (reference sequence). V trimming: 3 bases; J trimming: 0 bases; junction bases outside the gene matches: 4. There are 14 residues in the CDR3. This chain's CDR3 is CAWRRDRLNTEAFF. The DNA for the CDR3 is TGTGCCTGGAGGCGGGACAGATTGAACACTGAAGCTTTCTTT.